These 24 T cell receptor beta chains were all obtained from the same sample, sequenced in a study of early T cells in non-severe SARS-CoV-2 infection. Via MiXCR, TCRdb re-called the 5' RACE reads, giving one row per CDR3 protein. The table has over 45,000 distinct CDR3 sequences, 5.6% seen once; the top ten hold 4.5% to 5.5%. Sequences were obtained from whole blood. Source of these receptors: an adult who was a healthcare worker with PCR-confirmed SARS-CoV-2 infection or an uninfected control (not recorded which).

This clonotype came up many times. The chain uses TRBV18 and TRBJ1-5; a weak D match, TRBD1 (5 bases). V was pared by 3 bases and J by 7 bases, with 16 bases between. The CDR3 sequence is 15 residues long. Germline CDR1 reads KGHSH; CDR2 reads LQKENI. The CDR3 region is CASSPDQGIQQPQHF. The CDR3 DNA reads TGTGCCAGCTCACCGGATCAGGGTATTCAACAGCCCCAGCATTTT.

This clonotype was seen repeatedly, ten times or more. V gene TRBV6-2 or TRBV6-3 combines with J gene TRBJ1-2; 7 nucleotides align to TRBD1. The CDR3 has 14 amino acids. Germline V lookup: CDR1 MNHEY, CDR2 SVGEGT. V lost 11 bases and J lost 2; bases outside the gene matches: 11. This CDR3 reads CAAKLPGQNYGYTF. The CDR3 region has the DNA TGTGCCGCCAAGCTGCCGGGACAGAACTATGGCTACACCTTC.

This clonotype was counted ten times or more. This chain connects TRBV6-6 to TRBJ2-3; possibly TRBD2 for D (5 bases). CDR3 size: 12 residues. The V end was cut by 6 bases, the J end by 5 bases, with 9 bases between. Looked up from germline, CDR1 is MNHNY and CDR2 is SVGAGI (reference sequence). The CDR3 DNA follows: TGTGCCAGCAGCCGGGAAGGAGATACGCAGTATTTT. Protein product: CASSREGDTQYF.

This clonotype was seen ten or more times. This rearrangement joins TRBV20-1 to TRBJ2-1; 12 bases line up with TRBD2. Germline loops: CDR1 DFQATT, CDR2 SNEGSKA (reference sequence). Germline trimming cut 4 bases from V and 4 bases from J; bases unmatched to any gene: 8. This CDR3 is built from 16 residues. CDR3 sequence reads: CSAKPRTSGKYNEQFF. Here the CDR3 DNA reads TGCAGTGCTAAGCCTAGGACTAGCGGGAAATACAATGAGCAGTTCTTC.

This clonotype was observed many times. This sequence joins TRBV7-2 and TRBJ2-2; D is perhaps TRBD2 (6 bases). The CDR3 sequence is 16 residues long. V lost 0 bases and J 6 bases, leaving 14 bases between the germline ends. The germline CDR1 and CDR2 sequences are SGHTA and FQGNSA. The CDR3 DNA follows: TGTGCCAGCAGCTTAGCGCGACTAGATCGGGCCGGGGAGCTGTTTTTT. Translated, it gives CASSLARLDRAGELFF. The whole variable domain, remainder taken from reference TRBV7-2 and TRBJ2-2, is GAGVSQSPSNKVTEKGKDVELRCDPISGHTALYWYRQSLGQGLEFLIYFQGNSAPDKSGLPSDRFSAERTGGSVSTLTIQRTQQEDSAVYLCASSLARLDRAGELFFGEGSRLTVL.

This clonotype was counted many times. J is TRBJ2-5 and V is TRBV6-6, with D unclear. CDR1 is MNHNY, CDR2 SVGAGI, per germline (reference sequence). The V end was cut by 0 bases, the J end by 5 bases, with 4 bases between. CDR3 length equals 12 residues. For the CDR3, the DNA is TGTGCCAGCAGTTACTCTGGGGAGACCCAGTACTTC. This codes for CASSYSGETQYF.

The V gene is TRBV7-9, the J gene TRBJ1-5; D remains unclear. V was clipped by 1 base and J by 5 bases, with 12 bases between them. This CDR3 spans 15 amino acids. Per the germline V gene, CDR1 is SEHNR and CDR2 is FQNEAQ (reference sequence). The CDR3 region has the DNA TGTGCCAGCAGCTTAGACTCGGGGTTTTATCAGCCCCAGCATTTT. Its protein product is CASSLDSGFYQPQHF.

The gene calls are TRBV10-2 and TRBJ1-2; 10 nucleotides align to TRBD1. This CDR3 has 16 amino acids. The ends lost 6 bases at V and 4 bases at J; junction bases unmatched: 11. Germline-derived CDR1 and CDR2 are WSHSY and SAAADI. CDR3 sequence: CASRGLWDRGSYGYTF. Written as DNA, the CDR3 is TGCGCCAGCAGGGGGCTATGGGACAGGGGAAGCTATGGCTACACCTTC.

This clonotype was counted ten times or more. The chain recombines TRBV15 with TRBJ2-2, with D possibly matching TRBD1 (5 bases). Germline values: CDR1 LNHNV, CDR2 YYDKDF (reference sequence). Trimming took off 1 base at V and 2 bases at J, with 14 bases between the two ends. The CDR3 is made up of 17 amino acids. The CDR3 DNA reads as TGTGCCACCAGCAGAGCCGTCGTAAGGGGCAACACCGGGGAGCTGTTTTTT. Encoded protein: CATSRAVVRGNTGELFF.

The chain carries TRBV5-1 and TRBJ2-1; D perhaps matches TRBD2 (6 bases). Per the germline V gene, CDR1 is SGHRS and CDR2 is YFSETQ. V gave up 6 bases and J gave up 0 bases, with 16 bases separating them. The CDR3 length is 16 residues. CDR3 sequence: CASILGAGSSYNEQFF. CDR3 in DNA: TGCGCCAGCATCCTTGGGGCGGGGAGCTCCTACAATGAGCAGTTCTTC.

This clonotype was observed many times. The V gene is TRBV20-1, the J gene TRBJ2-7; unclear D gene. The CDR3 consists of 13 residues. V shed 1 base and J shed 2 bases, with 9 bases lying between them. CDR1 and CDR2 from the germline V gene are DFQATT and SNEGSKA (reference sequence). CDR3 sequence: CSARVGYPYEQYF. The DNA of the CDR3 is TGCAGTGCTAGAGTAGGATACCCCTACGAGCAGTACTTC.

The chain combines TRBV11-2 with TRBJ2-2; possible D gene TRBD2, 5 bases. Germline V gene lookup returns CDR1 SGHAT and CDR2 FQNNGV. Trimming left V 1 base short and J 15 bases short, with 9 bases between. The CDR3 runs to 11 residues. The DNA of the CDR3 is TGTGCCAGCAGCTTAGGAGGGCGGTTGTTTTTT. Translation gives CASSLGGRLFF.

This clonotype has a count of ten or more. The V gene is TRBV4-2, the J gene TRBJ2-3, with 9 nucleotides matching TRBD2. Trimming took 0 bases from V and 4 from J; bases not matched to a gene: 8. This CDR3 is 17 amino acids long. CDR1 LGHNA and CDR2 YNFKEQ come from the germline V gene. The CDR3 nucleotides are TGTGCCAGCAGCCAAGAACGCTTAGCGGGAGAACCAGATACGCAGTATTTT. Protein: CASSQERLAGEPDTQYF.

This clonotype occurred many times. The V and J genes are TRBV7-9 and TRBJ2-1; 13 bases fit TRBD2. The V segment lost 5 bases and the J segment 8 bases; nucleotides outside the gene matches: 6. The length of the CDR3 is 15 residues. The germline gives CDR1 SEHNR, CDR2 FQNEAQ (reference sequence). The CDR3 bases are TGTGCCAGCAGCCCTGGGACTAGCGGGACCGATGAGCAGTTCTTC. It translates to CASSPGTSGTDEQFF.

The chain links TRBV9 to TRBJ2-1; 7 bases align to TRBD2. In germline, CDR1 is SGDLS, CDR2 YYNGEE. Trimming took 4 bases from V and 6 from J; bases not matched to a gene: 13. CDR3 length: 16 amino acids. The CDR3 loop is CASSTPEGGYGNEQFF. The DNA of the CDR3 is TGTGCCAGCAGCACCCCGGAGGGAGGGTATGGCAATGAGCAGTTCTTC.

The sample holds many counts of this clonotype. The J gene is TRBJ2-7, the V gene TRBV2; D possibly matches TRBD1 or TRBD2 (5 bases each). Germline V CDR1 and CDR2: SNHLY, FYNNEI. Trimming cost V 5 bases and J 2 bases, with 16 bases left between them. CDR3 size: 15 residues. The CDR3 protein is CASSPRRGRTYEQYF. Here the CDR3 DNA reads TGTGCCAGCAGTCCCCGACGGGGACGAACCTACGAGCAGTACTTC.

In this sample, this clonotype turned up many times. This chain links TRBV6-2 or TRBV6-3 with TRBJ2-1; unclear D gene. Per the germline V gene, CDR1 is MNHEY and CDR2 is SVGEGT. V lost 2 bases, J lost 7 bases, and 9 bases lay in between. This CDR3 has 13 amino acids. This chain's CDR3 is CASSYTVLNEQFF. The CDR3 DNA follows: TGTGCCAGCAGTTACACGGTTCTAAATGAGCAGTTCTTC.

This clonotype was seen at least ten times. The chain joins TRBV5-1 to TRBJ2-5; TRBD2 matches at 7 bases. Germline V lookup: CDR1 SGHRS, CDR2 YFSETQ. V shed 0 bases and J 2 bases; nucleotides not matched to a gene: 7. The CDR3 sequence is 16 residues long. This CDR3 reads CASSLGRGLRQETQYF. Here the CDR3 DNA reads TGCGCCAGCAGCTTGGGGCGGGGACTAAGACAAGAGACCCAGTACTTC.

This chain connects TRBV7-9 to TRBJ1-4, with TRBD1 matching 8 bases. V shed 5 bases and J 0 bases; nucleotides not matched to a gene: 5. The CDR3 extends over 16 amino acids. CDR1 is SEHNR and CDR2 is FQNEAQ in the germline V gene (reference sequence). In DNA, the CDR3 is TGTGCCAGCAGCGCAGGGGGCCTTACAACTAATGAAAAACTGTTTTTT. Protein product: CASSAGGLTTNEKLFF.

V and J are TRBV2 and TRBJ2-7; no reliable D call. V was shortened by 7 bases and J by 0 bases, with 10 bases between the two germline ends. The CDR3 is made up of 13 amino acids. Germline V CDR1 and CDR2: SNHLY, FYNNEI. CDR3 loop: CASKELSSYEQYF. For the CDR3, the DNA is TGTGCCAGCAAGGAGCTTAGCTCCTACGAGCAGTACTTC. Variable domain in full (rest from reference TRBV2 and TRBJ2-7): EPEVTQTPSHQVTQMGQEVILRCVPISNHLYFYWYRQILGQKVEFLVSFYNNEISEKSEIFDDQFSVERPDGSNFTLKIRSTKLEDSAMYFCASKELSSYEQYFGPGTRLTVT.

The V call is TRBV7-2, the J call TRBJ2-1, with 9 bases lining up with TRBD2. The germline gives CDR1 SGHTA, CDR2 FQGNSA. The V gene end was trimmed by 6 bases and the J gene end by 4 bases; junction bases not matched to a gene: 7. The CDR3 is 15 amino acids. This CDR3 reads CASRGTSLSYNEQFF. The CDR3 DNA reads TGTGCCAGCAGAGGGACTAGCCTATCTTACAATGAGCAGTTCTTC.

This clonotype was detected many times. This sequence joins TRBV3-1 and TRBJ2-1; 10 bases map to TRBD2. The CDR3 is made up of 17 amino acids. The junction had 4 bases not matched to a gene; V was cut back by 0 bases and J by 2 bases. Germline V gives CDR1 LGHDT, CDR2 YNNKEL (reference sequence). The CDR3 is CASSQDLLAGTYNEQFF. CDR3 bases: TGTGCCAGCAGCCAAGATCTACTAGCGGGGACCTACAATGAGCAGTTCTTC.

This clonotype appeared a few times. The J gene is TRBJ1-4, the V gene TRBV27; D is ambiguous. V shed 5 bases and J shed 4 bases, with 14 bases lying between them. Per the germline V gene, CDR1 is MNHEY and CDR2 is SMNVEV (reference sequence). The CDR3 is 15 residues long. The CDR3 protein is CASSQGNAFNEKLFF. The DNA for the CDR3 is TGTGCCAGCAGTCAAGGGAATGCCTTTAATGAAAAACTGTTTTTT.

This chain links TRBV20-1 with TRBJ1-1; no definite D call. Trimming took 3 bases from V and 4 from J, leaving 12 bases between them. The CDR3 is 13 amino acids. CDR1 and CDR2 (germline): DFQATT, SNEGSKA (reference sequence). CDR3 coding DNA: TGCAGTGCTAGGGGTAGTTCGGGCACTGAAGCTTTCTTT. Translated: CSARGSSGTEAFF.